This T cell receptor beta chain originates from a study of blood T cell repertoires in COVID-19 (dated by TCRdb to the early 2020s). Describing the broader study: Collaborator samples came from the United States, Italy and Spain and covered acute and convalescent phases of COVID-19. Nearly every sample came with metadata listing a de-identified subject ID, COVID-19 status, age in years and sex. Where available, HLA class I and class II types were taken from metadata supplied by the sample provider and were not determined by assay-based typing. The prospective study material was composed of cDNA or gDNA derived from T cells, B-cell-depleted T cells, or PBMCs. Deeply sampled blood TCRbeta repertoires from subjects exposed to, actively infected with, or recovered from COVID-19 were included in the dataset. Samples came from the ongoing ImmuneRACE study (first 160 participants) plus 1,254 subjects from 6 global collaborators. A freely available public database, intended as a resource for researchers studying the immune response to SARS-CoV-2, is where the repertoires were released.

Study-wide conclusions, independent of this receptor: The quantity of clinical and demographic metadata differed by source and by participant and was supplied without curation.

Participants in the prospective study were enrolled through a virtual design, were aged roughly 18 to 95 years, and lived in about two dozen United States geographic areas. To assign participants to cohorts, the prospective study relied on clinical history that participants themselves reported in a screening survey and a study questionnaire. Exposed participants had been in contact with someone with a PCR-confirmed or clinician-diagnosed COVID-19 case within 2 weeks of study entry. In the prospective study, mobile phlebotomists collected whole blood, serum and a nasopharyngeal or oropharyngeal swab from each participant. Additional blood draws and questionnaires over a 2-month period could optionally be provided by prospective study participants. Before DNA extraction, blood samples from the prospective study were shipped at room temperature or frozen. CDR1 SGHTA and CDR2 FQGNSA are derived from the germline V gene. Including the terminal cysteine and phenylalanine, the CDR3 comprises 15 residues. The retained sequence is limited to the CDR3, 45 bases, with the frame set at the first base. Between the V and J ends, shortened by 2 bases and 3 bases respectively, the junction contains 13 bases.

TCRbeta CDR3 regions were amplified from genomic DNA using the immunoSEQ Assay, a bias-controlled multiplex PCR. On the study's bioinformatics: Nucleated cell counts per sample were estimated from amplification of reference gene primers within the assay. Sequence reads were collapsed and filtered to measure the absolute abundance of every unique TCRbeta CDR3 rearrangement. For each sample, productive Simpson clonality was calculated by taking the square root of Simpson's diversity index across productive rearrangements. TCRdb took this table from immuneACCESS and kept in-frame rearrangements with V and J called. Such tables lack part of the clones; where checked against another copy, unresolved V genes explain under half of the gap, and the rest is unexplained. Clone size and the V and J calls come from that table; the DNA yielded D and trimming. This sample gives 200,000 to 250,000 clones in total; 83% of them show up just once. The ten largest clones capture 4.8% of the sample.

In regard to this clone: The clone's antigen remains unknown. Per-base quality was not reported, and no clone a single base away is much larger than it.

The rearrangement combines TRBV7-2 with TRBJ2-5; perhaps TRBD2 is the D gene, with 6 bases matching. Sequencing was carried out using PBMCs or T cells enriched from blood (not recorded which). The sequence was collected from a woman aged 45-65 years who had been exposed to COVID-19. Read as DNA, the sequence is TGTGCCAGCAGCTTAATTACCGGGGGTAAAGAGACCCAGTACTTC. The translation is CASSLITGGKETQYF.